A single sample gave rise to the 28 T cell receptor beta chains below, sequenced in a study of CD8 T cells in ankylosing spondylitis. Notes on the study in general: Seemingly distinctive of ankylosing spondylitis blood was a TCR beta motif formed by eight highly homologous variants.

MiXCR, run by TCRdb on the 5' RACE reads, gives a single entry per CDR3 protein. The profile shows about 840,000 distinct CDR3 sequences, roughly 10% of them singletons. These receptors' antigens are unknown. The sequenced material came from blood, either unsorted or a sorted T cell fraction (not recorded which). The receptors were sampled from a male donor with ankylosing spondylitis.

This clonotype appeared a few times. V usage is TRBV18 and J usage is TRBJ1-2; 7 bases fit TRBD1. Trimming at V came to 3 bases and at J to 3 bases, leaving 7 bases not matched to a gene. The CDR3 totals 15 residues. Per germline, CDR1 KGHSH and CDR2 LQKENI. CDR3 sequence (DNA): TGTGCCAGCTCACCGGACAGGACTGACTACTATGGCTACACCTTC. Protein: CASSPDRTDYYGYTF.

The chain is built from TRBV20-1 and TRBJ2-5, with 8 positions matching TRBD1. V was pared by 6 bases and J by 2 bases, with 8 bases of the junction left unmatched. Germline V lookup: CDR1 DFQATT, CDR2 SNEGSKA (reference sequence). The length of the CDR3 is 14 residues. CDR3 amino acids: CSAPTRQGQETQYF. The CDR3 DNA is TGCAGTGCCCCAACACGACAGGGGCAAGAGACCCAGTACTTC.

This clonotype appeared many times. The chain has TRBV20-1 and TRBJ2-7; weak D call: TRBD1 (6 bases). The CDR3 consists of 11 residues. The germline V and J ends were trimmed by 6 bases and 7 bases, with 13 bases remaining between them. Germline-derived CDR1 and CDR2 are DFQATT and SNEGSKA (reference sequence). CDR3 sequence: CSAYRVREQYF. The CDR3 bases are TGCAGTGCGTACAGGGTGAGAGAGCAGTACTTC.

This clonotype occurred a few times. The rearrangement uses TRBV20-1 and TRBJ2-7; D is unclear. Germline assignment: CDR1 DFQATT and CDR2 SNEGSKA (reference sequence). The V and J ends lost 1 base and 6 bases respectively, with 13 bases between them. The CDR3 consists of 13 residues. The CDR3 region has the DNA TGCAGTGCTAGAGTTTCAGCTATAAGCGAGCAGTACTTC. Amino acids: CSARVSAISEQYF.

This clonotype was recorded a few times. The V gene is TRBV6-2 or TRBV6-3, the J gene TRBJ1-6; no clear D gene. The CDR3 runs 16 residues. The ends were cut back, 4 bases at V and 6 bases at J, with 16 bases in the middle. CDR1 MNHEY and CDR2 SVGEGT come from the germline V gene. The CDR3 loop reads CASSSLPGRINSPLHF. In DNA, the CDR3 is TGTGCCAGCAGTTCGTTACCAGGACGGATTAATTCACCCCTCCACTTT.

This clonotype was seen repeatedly, ten times or more. The J gene is TRBJ2-3, the V gene TRBV4-3, with 8 bases lining up with TRBD2. CDR1 and CDR2 (germline): LGHNA, YSLEER. The CDR3 consists of 15 residues. V was clipped by 3 bases and J by 4 bases; unmatched bases: 6. The CDR3 spells CASSQRTSYSDTQYF. CDR3 DNA: TGCGCCAGCAGCCAGAGGACTAGCTATTCAGATACGCAGTATTTT.

In this sample, this clonotype turned up many times. This chain connects TRBV5-1 to TRBJ2-1, with 8 bases identical to TRBD2. V shed 3 bases and J 10 bases; nucleotides not matched to a gene: 9. The CDR3 covers 14 residues. CDR1 is SGHRS, CDR2 YFSETQ, per germline. CDR3 nucleotides: TGCGCCAGCAGCTCTACTAGCGGCGTAGGAGAGCAGTTCTTC. Protein product: CASSSTSGVGEQFF.

The chain is built from TRBV9 and TRBJ2-5; D might be TRBD2 (6 bases). CDR1 SGDLS and CDR2 YYNGEE come from the germline V gene. The length of the CDR3 is 13 residues. V was clipped by 0 bases and J by 3 bases, with 6 bases between them. The CDR3 DNA sequence: TGTGCCAGCAGCGTAGGGGGGGAAGAGACCCAGTACTTC. Translation gives CASSVGGEETQYF. Filled out from reference TRBV9 and TRBJ2-5, the complete variable domain reads DSGVTQTPKHLITATGQRVTLRCSPRSGDLSVYWYQQSLDQGLQFLIQYYNGEERAKGNILERFSAQQFPDLHSELNLSSLELGDSALYFCASSVGGEETQYFGPGTRLLVL.

About this clonotype: A junction end diverges from the germline sequence, so it may reflect a read error. The chain couples TRBV7-7 to TRBJ2-5, with D tentatively TRBD2 (6 bases). This CDR3 comprises 13 residues. Germline loops: CDR1 SSHAT, CDR2 FNYEAQ (reference sequence). The CDR3 region is CASSRRDSYTQYF. In DNA, the CDR3 is TGTGCTAGCAGCCGCCGGGACTCCTACACCCAGTACTTC.

This clonotype turned up a few times. V and J are TRBV28 and TRBJ2-2; 9 positions agree with TRBD1. V lost 9 bases to trimming and J lost 4 bases; unmatched junction nucleotides: 12. The germline V gene has CDR1 MDHEN and CDR2 SYDVKM. This CDR3 is 16 amino acids long. CDR3 DNA: TGTGCCAGTCGGGACAGGGACTTATCGAGCACCGGGGAGCTGTTTTTT. Translating gives CASRDRDLSSTGELFF. Based on the CDR3 plus reference TRBV28 and TRBJ2-2, the full variable domain is DVKVTQSSRYLVKRTGEKVFLECVQDMDHENMFWYRQDPGLGLRLIYFSYDVKMKEKGDIPEGYSVSREKKERFSLILESASTNQTSMYLCASRDRDLSSTGELFFGEGSRLTVL.

This clonotype showed up just a few times. The chain has TRBV12-3 or TRBV12-4 and TRBJ2-1, with 12 bases fitting TRBD2. The CDR3 totals 15 residues. V gave up 6 bases and J gave up 7 bases; unmatched junction bases: 7. CDR3 sequence reads: CASRLTSGGRNEQFF. CDR3 sequence (DNA): TGTGCCAGCAGGCTAACTAGCGGGGGGCGAAATGAGCAGTTCTTC.

At least ten counts were recorded for this clonotype. The CDR3 loop reads CASSETARSYGYTF. CDR3 bases: TGTGCCAGCAGCGAGACAGCCCGCTCCTATGGCTACACCTTC. This chain uses TRBV7-2 with TRBJ1-2; a possible D gene is TRBD1 (5 bases). This CDR3 comprises 14 residues. Trimming cost V 5 bases and J 4 bases, with 14 bases left between them. In germline, CDR1 is SGHTA, CDR2 FQGNSA.

The J gene is TRBJ2-3, the V gene TRBV20-1; D tentatively fits TRBD1 or TRBD2 (5 bases each). V was cut by 4 bases and J by 6 bases, with 14 bases left in between. The CDR3 is 13 residues long. Germline V gene sequence: CDR1 DFQATT, CDR2 SNEGSKA (reference sequence). CDR3 DNA sequence: TGCAGTGCTACCGGGACCTATAGGGATACGCAGTATTTT. Protein: CSATGTYRDTQYF.

Ten or more counts support this clonotype. Written as DNA, the CDR3 is TGTGCCAGCAGGGACAGGGCCGTAGCTTTCTTT. This gives the protein CASRDRAVAFF. This chain connects TRBV12-3 or TRBV12-4 to TRBJ1-1, with 8 bases fitting TRBD1. The CDR3 totals 11 residues. Unmatched junction bases numbered 4, after V lost 6 bases and J lost 10 bases.

This clonotype was seen more than once but under ten times. The chain carries TRBV20-1 and TRBJ2-7; 7 bases agree with TRBD1. After removal of 5 bases from V and 2 bases from J, the junction contained 9 bases not matched to a gene. CDR3 length: 14 amino acids. The V gene's germline CDR1 is DFQATT and CDR2 SNEGSKA (reference sequence). The CDR3 coding sequence is TGCAGTGCTCGCCCCGGGACAGCCCCCTACGAGCAGTACTTC. This encodes CSARPGTAPYEQYF.

V and J are TRBV5-1 and TRBJ2-7; tentative D call: TRBD1 (5 bases). Trimming took off 0 bases at V and 7 bases at J, with 11 bases between the two ends. The CDR3 contains 13 residues. Germline V gives CDR1 SGHRS, CDR2 YFSETQ. CDR3 bases: TGCGCCAGCAGCTTGGTCACAGGTGGAGAGCAGTACTTC. Translation gives CASSLVTGGEQYF.

Many counts were recorded for this clonotype. The chain has TRBV29-1 and TRBJ2-5; 10 bases fit TRBD1. CDR1 is SQVTM and CDR2 is ANQGSEA in the germline V gene. The J segment lost 5 bases and the V segment lost 4 bases, leaving 7 bases of the junction unmatched. This CDR3 is 14 amino acids long. CDR3 in DNA: TGCAGCGTTGGAGACAGGGGGCGTGGGGAGACCCAGTACTTC. Residues: CSVGDRGRGETQYF.

V usage is TRBV6-5 and J usage is TRBJ2-7; D not resolved. V was clipped by 4 bases and J by 7 bases, with 17 bases between them. Per the germline V gene, CDR1 is MNHEY and CDR2 is SVGAGI. The CDR3 is 14 amino acids. This CDR3 is CASSSTPLVGEQYF. The CDR3, as DNA: TGTGCCAGCAGTTCGACTCCGCTGGTGGGGGAGCAGTACTTC.

This clonotype was found many times. The chain links TRBV29-1 to TRBJ2-7; possible D gene TRBD1, 5 bases. The CDR3 has 13 residues. The germline V gene has CDR1 SQVTM and CDR2 ANQGSEA. Trimming took 1 base from V and 2 from J, leaving 9 bases between them. This chain's CDR3 is CSVEGQGPYEQYF. The CDR3 DNA follows: TGCAGCGTTGAAGGGCAGGGCCCCTACGAGCAGTACTTC.

This chain uses TRBV20-1 with TRBJ2-2; TRBD2 matches 11 bases. CDR1 DFQATT and CDR2 SNEGSKA come from the germline V gene (reference sequence). The CDR3 contains 15 residues. V was clipped by 7 bases and J by 1 base; unmatched bases: 5. CDR3 amino acids: CSVATSGVNTGELFF. In nucleotides, the CDR3 is TGCAGTGTCGCGACTAGCGGGGTGAACACCGGGGAGCTGTTTTTT.

The chain joins TRBV5-1 to TRBJ1-4; D is ambiguous. The V end was cut by 0 bases, the J end by 6 bases, with 9 bases between. The germline gives CDR1 SGHRS, CDR2 YFSETQ. This CDR3 has 14 residues. The CDR3 region is CASSLAGMDEKLFF. Written as DNA, the CDR3 is TGCGCCAGCAGCTTGGCGGGGATGGATGAAAAACTGTTTTTT.

In DNA form, the CDR3 reads TGTGCCAGCAGCCAGCGGTGGGGGGAGGATACGCAGTATTTT. It translates to CASSQRWGEDTQYF. The chain links TRBV7-2 to TRBJ2-3; D is possibly TRBD2 (6 bases). The V and J ends lost 5 bases and 6 bases respectively, with 15 bases between them. The germline V gene encodes CDR1 SGHTA and CDR2 FQGNSA. The CDR3 has 14 residues.

The V call is TRBV5-4, the J call TRBJ1-1; D is perhaps TRBD1 (5 bases). The CDR3 is 14 amino acids. V gave up 2 bases and J gave up 7 bases, with 15 bases separating them. Germline V CDR1 and CDR2: SGHNT, YYREEE (reference sequence). The DNA of the CDR3 is TGTGCCAGCAGCTTAGTACAGGATCGGGGTGAAGCTTTCTTT. It translates to CASSLVQDRGEAFF.

This clonotype has at least ten counts. This CDR3 is CSAWFNEQFF. The CDR3 DNA reads as TGCAGTGCCTGGTTCAATGAGCAGTTCTTC. V is TRBV20-1 and J is TRBJ2-1; D call uncertain. This CDR3 has 10 amino acids. Trimming stripped 6 bases from V and 6 bases from J, with 6 bases between. Germline CDR1 is DFQATT and CDR2 is SNEGSKA (reference sequence).

Turning to this clonotype: The junction does not match germline at one end; this may be a read error. The J gene is TRBJ2-3, the V gene TRBV12-3 or TRBV12-4; tentatively, D is TRBD1 (5 bases). The length of the CDR3 is 16 residues. The CDR3 DNA sequence: TGTGCCAGCACTTTAGGAGCAGGGAAGGAGTCAGATACGCAGTATTTT. Its protein is CASTLGAGKESDTQYF.

This clonotype showed up just a few times. V and J are TRBV29-1 and TRBJ2-3, with 10 bases identical to TRBD1. From germline, CDR1 is SQVTM and CDR2 ANQGSEA. This CDR3 has 15 amino acids. Trimming removed 5 bases from V and 3 bases from J; junction bases left unmatched: 8. CDR3 in DNA: TGCAGCGTTAAGGGACAGGGGTATGAGACAGATACGCAGTATTTT. Translated: CSVKGQGYETDTQYF.

CDR3 sequence: CASSLLRLAGMNEQFF. The CDR3 nucleotides read TGTGCCAGCAGCTTACTTAGACTAGCGGGAATGAATGAGCAGTTCTTC. The J gene is TRBJ2-1, the V gene TRBV7-2, with TRBD2 identical over 11 bases. The junction had 7 bases not matched to a gene; V was cut back by 2 bases and J by 7 bases. CDR1 is SGHTA, CDR2 FQGNSA, per germline. The CDR3 length is 16 residues.

This clonotype was seen a few times. The chain links TRBV27 to TRBJ1-1; 9 bases map to TRBD1. In germline, CDR1 is MNHEY, CDR2 SMNVEV (reference sequence). V trimming: 5 bases; J trimming: 5 bases; junction bases outside the gene matches: 9. The CDR3 length is 15 residues. The CDR3 region has the DNA TGTGCCAGCAGTAGACCGGGACAGGGAATAACTGAAGCTTTCTTT. Translated: CASSRPGQGITEAFF.